This T cell receptor (beta chain) stems from a study of CD8+ T cells in alopecia areata listed by TCRdb under 2018. Regarding the research as a whole: Skin from C3H/HeJ donors aged about 6-13 months with spontaneous alopecia was grafted onto female C3H/HeJ recipients aged about 7-10 weeks. High-throughput TCRbeta sequencing was used to examine T cell clonal expansion in alopecia areata in both the C3H/HeJ mouse model and human patients. Scalp tissue and sorted CD4+ and CD8+ peripheral blood T cells from patchy and totalis/universalis alopecia areata patients and from healthy controls were covered by human TCRbeta sequencing. Scalp clonality was compared across normal scalp (n=4), patchy alopecia areata scalp (n=8), and alopecia totalis/universalis scalp (n=8). RNA came from the PAXgene miRNA kit for fixed scalp, the miRNeasy kit for PBMCs, and the RNeasy kit for mouse skin. TCRbeta CDR3 regions were amplified by immunoSEQ multiplex PCR with 35 Vbeta forward and 13 Jbeta reverse primers. Beyond this particular receptor, the publication reports: Lesional scalp, especially in alopecia totalis/universalis, showed higher clonality and more expanded CD8+ clones than normal scalp, suggesting antigenic drive. Compared with mice, TCR sequences shared between patients were less clear, possibly partly because of HLA diversity across the patient population. Resident alphabeta T cells in normal human skin are also sequenced, complicating scalp TCR repertoire analysis, unlike mouse skin dominated by gammadelta T cells.

Pooled mouse cutaneous lymph node cells were stained for CD4, CD8alpha, NKG2D, NKG2ACE and other markers, then sorted on a BD Influx. The germline V gene (reference sequence) provides CDR1 NSQYPW and CDR2 LRSPGD. V drops 3 bases and J drops 3 bases, leaving 12 bases in between. From cysteine to phenylalanine, the CDR3 is 15 amino acids long. The DNA has 33 bases, all within the CDR3, and is read from base 1. This clone was observed a handful of times. Its antigen target is currently unknown. Gene names and germline sequences here are all drawn from mouse data. The read terminates 4 residues ahead of where the CDR3 ends, so the germline J gene completes it. The method behind the library was the immunoSEQ multiplex PCR assay. RNA was extracted from all samples and reverse transcribed into cDNA, which served as template for TCR sequencing. First-strand cDNA was synthesized using SuperScript III with a 2:1 mix of oligo-dT and random hexamers. A synthetic immune receptor repertoire was used to gauge amplification bias, and whatever bias remained was removed computationally. Sequencing of the libraries was done on Illumina HiSeq with 60 bp reads that cover the CDR3, reading from J toward V. On the study's bioinformatics: Raw reads were preprocessed to remove errors, and CDR3 was defined according to IMGT conventions as the region from the conserved cysteine to phenylalanine. Clonality was calculated as 1 minus Shannon entropy normalized by log2 of the number of productive unique TCRs. Whether scalp clones were CD4 or CD8 was inferred by matching scalp TCRbeta sequences against CD4 and CD8 repertoires sorted from blood. TCRdb stores this immuneACCESS table with in-frame sequences only. Part of the clones is absent; in the studies checked, under half of the shortfall reflects unresolved V genes, and no reason is known for the rest. V and J calls and clone size follow that table, whereas D and trimming were derived from the DNA. The table notes about 270,000 clones here, none of them singletons. Roughly 1.2% of the sample goes to the ten largest clones.

The sample comprised CD4+ T cells sorted from a lymph node. This TCR came from a C3H/HeJ mouse with alopecia areata. The strain in question carries the MHC haplotype H2-k. The chain was built from TRBV1 and TRBJ2-1; 6 matching bases give a weak D call of TRBD1. The sequenced part of the CDR3 DNA is TGCACCTGCAGTGCCACAGGGTTGCGCTATGCT. Its protein product is CTCSATGLRYA. The full CDR3 reads CTCSATGLRYAEQFF.